This record covers a single T cell receptor beta chain. Its specificity is not known. The table came from immunoSEQ multiplex PCR; TCRdb's copy has only in-frame clones and leaves some out. The sample carries 85,000 to 130,000 clones, roughly nine tenths recorded once. The data were taken from a study of siplizumab effects on memory and regulatory T cells. Notes on the study in general: Naive T cells appeared more varied than memory cells and looked like key alloresponse contributors. Some alloreactive sequences were traceable to unstimulated CD4+ memory cells, and siplizumab significantly reduced them. Researchers could not give a naive or memory phenotype to roughly 75-95% of proliferating CD4+ or CD8+ clones.

The CDR3 contains 15 residues. The V end lost 3 bases, the J end lost 3 bases, and 14 bases lay between the germline ends. CDR1 and CDR2 (germline): LGHNA, YNFKEQ. The chain joins TRBV4-2 to TRBJ2-5, with D perhaps matching TRBD1 (5 bases). The sample taken for sequencing was Tregs sorted from blood. The sequence was collected from a human donor in good health. CDR3 region: CASSQTDKNKETQYF. DNA of the CDR3: TGTGCCAGCAGCCAGACAGACAAGAATAAAGAGACCCAGTACTTC.